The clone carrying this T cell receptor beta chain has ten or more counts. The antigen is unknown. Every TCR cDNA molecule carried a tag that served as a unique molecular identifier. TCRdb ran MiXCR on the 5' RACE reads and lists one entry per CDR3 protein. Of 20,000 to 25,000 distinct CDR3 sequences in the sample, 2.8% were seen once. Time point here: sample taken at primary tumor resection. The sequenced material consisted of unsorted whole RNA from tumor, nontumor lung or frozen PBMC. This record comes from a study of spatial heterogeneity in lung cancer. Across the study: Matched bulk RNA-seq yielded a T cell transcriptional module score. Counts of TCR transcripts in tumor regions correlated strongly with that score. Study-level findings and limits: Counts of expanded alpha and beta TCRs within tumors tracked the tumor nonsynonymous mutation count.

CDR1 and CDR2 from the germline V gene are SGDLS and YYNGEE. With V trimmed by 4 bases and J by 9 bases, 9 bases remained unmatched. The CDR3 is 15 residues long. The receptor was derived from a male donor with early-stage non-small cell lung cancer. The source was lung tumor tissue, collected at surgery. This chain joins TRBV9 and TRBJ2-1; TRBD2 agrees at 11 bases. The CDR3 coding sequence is TGTGCCAGCAGCTCCGGACTAGCGGGTTTTACTGAGCAGTTCTTC. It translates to CASSSGLAGFTEQFF.